This is a list of T cell receptor beta chains from one sample in a study of cytomegalovirus exposure and HLA in healthy donors. Generated by immunoSEQ multiplex PCR, the TCRdb table keeps only in-frame clones and is missing some. Among roughly 100,000 clones listed, 65% to 85% were seen once. Sequencing was done on a sample of PBMCs. The receptors come from a male donor in good health and CMV-seronegative. Both conserved end residues are part of each CDR3. The order of the fields is clone size, V gene, J gene, D gene, CDR3 DNA, CDR3 protein. The D gene is left open where the match is weak. Expanded clones are given a class, and other clones once, few, many or no size at all.

abundance: few; v_gene: TRBV12-2; j_gene: TRBJ2-7; d_gene: .; CDR3nt: TGTGCAAGTCGCCGCGGGACTTGCTACGAGCAGTACTTC; CDR3aa: CASRRGTCYEQYF
abundance: .; v_gene: TRBV5-1; j_gene: TRBJ2-7; d_gene: .; CDR3nt: TGCGCCAGCAGTTCAGGGGCGGGAGCCTACGAGCAGTACTTC; CDR3aa: CASSSGAGAYEQYF
abundance: .; v_gene: TRBV27; j_gene: TRBJ2-7; d_gene: TRBD2; CDR3nt: TGCGCCAGCAGTCGGACCGAGACTAGCGGCTTCTACGAGCAGTACTTC; CDR3aa: CASSRTETSGFYEQYF
abundance: .; v_gene: TRBV7-9; j_gene: TRBJ2-3; d_gene: .; CDR3nt: TGTGCCAGCAGCTCCGACATTAGCACAGATACGCAGTATTTT; CDR3aa: CASSSDISTDTQYF
abundance: .; v_gene: TRBV5-6; j_gene: TRBJ2-1; d_gene: .; CDR3nt: TGTGCCAGCAGCCGAAGCAGGAATGAGCAGTTCTTC; CDR3aa: CASSRSRNEQFF
abundance: few; v_gene: TRBV6-5; j_gene: TRBJ2-1; d_gene: TRBD2; CDR3nt: TGTGCCACCCTGACTAGCGGGTACAATGAGCAGTTCTTC; CDR3aa: CATLTSGYNEQFF
abundance: few; v_gene: TRBV4-2; j_gene: TRBJ1-2; d_gene: TRBD1; CDR3nt: TGTGCCAGCAGCCCAGATGGCACAGGGGAGGGCTACACCTTC; CDR3aa: CASSPDGTGEGYTF
abundance: .; v_gene: TRBV5-1; j_gene: TRBJ2-7; d_gene: TRBD1; CDR3nt: TGCGCCAGCAGCTTGGGCATCGGACAGGCCTACGAGCAGTACTTC; CDR3aa: CASSLGIGQAYEQYF
abundance: .; v_gene: TRBV5-1; j_gene: TRBJ2-7; d_gene: TRBD2; CDR3nt: TGCGCCAGCAGTTGGGAGGGCCCTCCCTACGAGCAGTACTTC; CDR3aa: CASSWEGPPYEQYF
abundance: .; v_gene: TRBV18; j_gene: TRBJ2-5; d_gene: .; CDR3nt: TGTGCCAGCTCCTCTCAGTCCCAAGAGACCCAGTACTTC; CDR3aa: CASSSQSQETQYF
abundance: .; v_gene: TRBV4-1; j_gene: TRBJ2-7; d_gene: TRBD2; CDR3nt: TGCGCCAGCAGCCAAGATAGGGCTAGCGGGATCCACGAGCAGTACTTC; CDR3aa: CASSQDRASGIHEQYF
abundance: .; v_gene: TRBV5-1; j_gene: TRBJ1-2; d_gene: TRBD1; CDR3nt: TGCGCCAGCAGCTTGCAGGGGGACTATGGCTACACCTTC; CDR3aa: CASSLQGDYGYTF
abundance: .; v_gene: TRBV12-5; j_gene: TRBJ2-7; d_gene: .; CDR3nt: TGTGCTAGTGGTTTATACACCGACTACGAGCAGTACTTC; CDR3aa: CASGLYTDYEQYF
abundance: .; v_gene: TRBV27; j_gene: TRBJ1-5; d_gene: .; CDR3nt: TGTGCCAGCAGTAGTTACTCAACCGGGCAGCCCCAGCATTTT; CDR3aa: CASSSYSTGQPQHF
abundance: .; v_gene: TRBV2; j_gene: TRBJ2-7; d_gene: .; CDR3nt: TGTGCCAGCAGGGACTCAAATTCCTACGAGCAGTACTTC; CDR3aa: CASRDSNSYEQYF
abundance: .; v_gene: TRBV5-1; j_gene: TRBJ2-1; d_gene: .; CDR3nt: TGCGCCAGCAGCATACGGGAGTTGGGGAATGAGCAGTTCTTC; CDR3aa: CASSIRELGNEQFF
abundance: .; v_gene: TRBV19; j_gene: TRBJ2-1; d_gene: .; CDR3nt: TGTGCCAGTACAAGACTAGGAGCTAATGAGCAGTTCTTC; CDR3aa: CASTRLGANEQFF
abundance: .; v_gene: TRBV11-2; j_gene: TRBJ2-7; d_gene: .; CDR3nt: TGTGCCAGCCTACCGGCCTCAGGTGCCGGCGAGCAGTACTTC; CDR3aa: CASLPASGAGEQYF
abundance: .; v_gene: TRBV30; j_gene: TRBJ2-3; d_gene: .; CDR3nt: TGTGCCTGGACAAGTCGGGATACGCAGTATTTT; CDR3aa: CAWTSRDTQYF
abundance: .; v_gene: TRBV7-8; j_gene: TRBJ2-7; d_gene: TRBD1; CDR3nt: TGTGCCAGCAGCTTAGGGACAGGGGTGGGGGGCCCCTACGAGCAGTACTTC; CDR3aa: CASSLGTGVGGPYEQYF
abundance: few; v_gene: TRBV5-4; j_gene: TRBJ1-1; d_gene: .; CDR3nt: TGTGCCAGCAGCCGGGGGGCAGAGAACACTGAAGCTTTCTTT; CDR3aa: CASSRGAENTEAFF
abundance: few; v_gene: TRBV7-9; j_gene: TRBJ2-5; d_gene: .; CDR3nt: TGTGCCAGCAGCTTCGGGCAAGAGACCCAGTACTTC; CDR3aa: CASSFGQETQYF
abundance: few; v_gene: TRBV5-1; j_gene: TRBJ1-1; d_gene: .; CDR3nt: TGCGCCAGCAGCTGGGGGGGTGACACTGAAGCTTTCTTT; CDR3aa: CASSWGGDTEAFF
abundance: few; v_gene: TRBV5-1; j_gene: TRBJ2-3; d_gene: TRBD2; CDR3nt: TGCGCCAGCAGCGGGACTAGCGGCACAGATACGCAGTATTTT; CDR3aa: CASSGTSGTDTQYF
abundance: .; v_gene: TRBV2; j_gene: TRBJ2-3; d_gene: TRBD1; CDR3nt: TGTGCCAGCAGTGTCGGGGCACAGGGGGCAGATACGCAGTATTTT; CDR3aa: CASSVGAQGADTQYF
abundance: once; v_gene: TRBV10-3; j_gene: TRBJ2-3; d_gene: .; CDR3nt: TGTGCCATCAGTGAGCCCAGGGATTACTCCACAGATACGCAGTATTTT; CDR3aa: CAISEPRDYSTDTQYF
abundance: .; v_gene: TRBV14; j_gene: TRBJ1-1; d_gene: .; CDR3nt: TGTGCCAGCAGCCAACAGGCGAACACTGAAGCTTTCTTT; CDR3aa: CASSQQANTEAFF
abundance: once; v_gene: TRBV7-2; j_gene: TRBJ2-7; d_gene: TRBD2; CDR3nt: TGTGCCAGCAGTAGTCCGGGACTAGCGGGAGGAACCTACTACGAGCAGTACTTC; CDR3aa: CASSSPGLAGGTYYEQYF
abundance: .; v_gene: TRBV29-1; j_gene: TRBJ2-3; d_gene: TRBD2; CDR3nt: TGCAGCGTTAAAAGCGGGAGCGTAACAGATACGCAGTATTTT; CDR3aa: CSVKSGSVTDTQYF
abundance: few; v_gene: TRBV6-5; j_gene: TRBJ1-2; d_gene: .; CDR3nt: TGTGCCAGCAGGAGACAGGAGAACTATGGCTACACCTTC; CDR3aa: CASRRQENYGYTF
abundance: .; v_gene: TRBV5-1; j_gene: TRBJ2-3; d_gene: .; CDR3nt: TGCGCCAGCAGCTTCCGGGATACGCAGTATTTT; CDR3aa: CASSFRDTQYF
abundance: .; v_gene: TRBV6-5; j_gene: TRBJ2-1; d_gene: TRBD1; CDR3nt: TGTGCCAGCAGCTCCAGACAGGGGCACTACAGTGAGCAGTTCTTC; CDR3aa: CASSSRQGHYSEQFF
abundance: .; v_gene: TRBV6-6; j_gene: TRBJ2-2; d_gene: TRBD1; CDR3nt: TGTGCCAGCAGTTACGAGGGGGCTCACACCGGGGAGCTGTTTTTT; CDR3aa: CASSYEGAHTGELFF
abundance: .; v_gene: TRBV10-3; j_gene: TRBJ2-1; d_gene: .; CDR3nt: TGTGCCATCAGCCCCGGGAGCCAGACCTACAATGAGCAGTTCTTC; CDR3aa: CAISPGSQTYNEQFF
abundance: .; v_gene: TRBV10-1; j_gene: TRBJ1-5; d_gene: TRBD1; CDR3nt: TGCGCCAGCAGTGAGTCGATGACAGGGAGCAATCAGCCCCAGCATTTT; CDR3aa: CASSESMTGSNQPQHF
abundance: .; v_gene: TRBV5-1; j_gene: TRBJ2-2; d_gene: .; CDR3nt: TGCGCCAGCAGCTTGGCCGGGACACTTAACACCGGGGAGCTGTTTTTT; CDR3aa: CASSLAGTLNTGELFF
abundance: .; v_gene: TRBV30; j_gene: TRBJ2-5; d_gene: .; CDR3nt: TGTGCCTGGACACGAGGGATCGCGGAAGAGACCCAGTACTTC; CDR3aa: CAWTRGIAEETQYF
abundance: few; v_gene: TRBV19; j_gene: TRBJ2-3; d_gene: .; CDR3nt: TGTGCCAGTAGTAGGGAGCGAGACACAGATACGCAGTATTTT; CDR3aa: CASSRERDTDTQYF
abundance: .; v_gene: TRBV11-2; j_gene: TRBJ2-7; d_gene: TRBD2; CDR3nt: TGTGCCAGCAGCTTGACTAGCTCCGAGATCTACGAGCAGTACTTC; CDR3aa: CASSLTSSEIYEQYF
abundance: .; v_gene: TRBV5-1; j_gene: TRBJ2-3; d_gene: .; CDR3nt: .; CDR3aa: CASSWGGGTTDTQYF
abundance: .; v_gene: TRBV11-3; j_gene: TRBJ2-7; d_gene: .; CDR3nt: TGTGCCAGCAGCTTAGCACGTTCTCGGGCAGGGCCCCACGAGCAGTACTTC; CDR3aa: CASSLARSRAGPHEQYF
abundance: few; v_gene: TRBV7-9; j_gene: TRBJ2-1; d_gene: TRBD1; CDR3nt: TGTGCCAGCAGCCTCTGGGCAGGGGGTAGGGACAATGAGCAGTTCTTC; CDR3aa: CASSLWAGGRDNEQFF
abundance: .; v_gene: TRBV18; j_gene: TRBJ1-2; d_gene: .; CDR3nt: TGTGCCAGCTCACCCGCCGGCTATGGCTACACCTTC; CDR3aa: CASSPAGYGYTF
abundance: few; v_gene: TRBV6-4; j_gene: TRBJ2-1; d_gene: TRBD2; CDR3nt: TGTGCCAGCAGTGAGACTAGCGGGAGAGGGGATGAGCAGTTCTTC; CDR3aa: CASSETSGRGDEQFF
abundance: .; v_gene: TRBV5-6; j_gene: TRBJ2-7; d_gene: TRBD1; CDR3nt: TGTGCCAGCAGCAAAGGGACAGTTTACGAGCAGTACTTC; CDR3aa: CASSKGTVYEQYF